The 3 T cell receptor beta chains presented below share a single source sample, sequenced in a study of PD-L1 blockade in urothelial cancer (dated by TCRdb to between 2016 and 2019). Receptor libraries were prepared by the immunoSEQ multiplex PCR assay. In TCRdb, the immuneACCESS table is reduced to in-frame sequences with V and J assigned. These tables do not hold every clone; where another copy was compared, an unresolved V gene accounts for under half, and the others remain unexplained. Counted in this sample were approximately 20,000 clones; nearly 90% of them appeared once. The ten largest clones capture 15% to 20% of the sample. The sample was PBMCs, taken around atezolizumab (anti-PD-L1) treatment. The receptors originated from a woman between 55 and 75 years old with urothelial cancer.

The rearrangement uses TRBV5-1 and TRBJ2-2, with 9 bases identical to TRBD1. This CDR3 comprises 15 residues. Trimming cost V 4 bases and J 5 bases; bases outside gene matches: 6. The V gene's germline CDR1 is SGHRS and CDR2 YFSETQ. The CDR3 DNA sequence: TGCGCCAGCAGCCCCGGGACAGGGTTAACCGGGGAGCTGTTTTTT. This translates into CASSPGTGLTGELFF. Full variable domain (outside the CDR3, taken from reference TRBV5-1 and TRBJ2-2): KAGVTQTPRYLIKTRGQQVTLSCSPISGHRSVSWYQQTPGQGLQFLFEYFSETQRNKGNFPGRFSGRQFSNSRSEMNVSTLELGDSALYLCASSPGTGLTGELFFGEGSRLTVL.

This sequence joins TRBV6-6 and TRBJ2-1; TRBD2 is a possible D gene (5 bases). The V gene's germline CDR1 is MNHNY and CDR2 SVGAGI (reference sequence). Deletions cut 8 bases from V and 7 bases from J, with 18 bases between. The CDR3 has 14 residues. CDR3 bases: TGTGCCAGCGGCCTTGGGAGTCGTCGGAATGAGCAGTTCTTC. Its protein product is CASGLGSRRNEQFF.

CDR3 nucleotide sequence: TGTGCCAGCTCAAAAGGGCAGGGTCGCTACGAGCAGTACTTC. Translating gives CASSKGQGRYEQYF. The V gene is TRBV18, the J gene TRBJ2-7, with D tentatively TRBD1 (5 bases). Trimming pared 5 bases from V and 3 bases from J, leaving 14 bases between. The CDR3 sequence is 14 residues long. From germline, CDR1 is KGHSH and CDR2 LQKENI.